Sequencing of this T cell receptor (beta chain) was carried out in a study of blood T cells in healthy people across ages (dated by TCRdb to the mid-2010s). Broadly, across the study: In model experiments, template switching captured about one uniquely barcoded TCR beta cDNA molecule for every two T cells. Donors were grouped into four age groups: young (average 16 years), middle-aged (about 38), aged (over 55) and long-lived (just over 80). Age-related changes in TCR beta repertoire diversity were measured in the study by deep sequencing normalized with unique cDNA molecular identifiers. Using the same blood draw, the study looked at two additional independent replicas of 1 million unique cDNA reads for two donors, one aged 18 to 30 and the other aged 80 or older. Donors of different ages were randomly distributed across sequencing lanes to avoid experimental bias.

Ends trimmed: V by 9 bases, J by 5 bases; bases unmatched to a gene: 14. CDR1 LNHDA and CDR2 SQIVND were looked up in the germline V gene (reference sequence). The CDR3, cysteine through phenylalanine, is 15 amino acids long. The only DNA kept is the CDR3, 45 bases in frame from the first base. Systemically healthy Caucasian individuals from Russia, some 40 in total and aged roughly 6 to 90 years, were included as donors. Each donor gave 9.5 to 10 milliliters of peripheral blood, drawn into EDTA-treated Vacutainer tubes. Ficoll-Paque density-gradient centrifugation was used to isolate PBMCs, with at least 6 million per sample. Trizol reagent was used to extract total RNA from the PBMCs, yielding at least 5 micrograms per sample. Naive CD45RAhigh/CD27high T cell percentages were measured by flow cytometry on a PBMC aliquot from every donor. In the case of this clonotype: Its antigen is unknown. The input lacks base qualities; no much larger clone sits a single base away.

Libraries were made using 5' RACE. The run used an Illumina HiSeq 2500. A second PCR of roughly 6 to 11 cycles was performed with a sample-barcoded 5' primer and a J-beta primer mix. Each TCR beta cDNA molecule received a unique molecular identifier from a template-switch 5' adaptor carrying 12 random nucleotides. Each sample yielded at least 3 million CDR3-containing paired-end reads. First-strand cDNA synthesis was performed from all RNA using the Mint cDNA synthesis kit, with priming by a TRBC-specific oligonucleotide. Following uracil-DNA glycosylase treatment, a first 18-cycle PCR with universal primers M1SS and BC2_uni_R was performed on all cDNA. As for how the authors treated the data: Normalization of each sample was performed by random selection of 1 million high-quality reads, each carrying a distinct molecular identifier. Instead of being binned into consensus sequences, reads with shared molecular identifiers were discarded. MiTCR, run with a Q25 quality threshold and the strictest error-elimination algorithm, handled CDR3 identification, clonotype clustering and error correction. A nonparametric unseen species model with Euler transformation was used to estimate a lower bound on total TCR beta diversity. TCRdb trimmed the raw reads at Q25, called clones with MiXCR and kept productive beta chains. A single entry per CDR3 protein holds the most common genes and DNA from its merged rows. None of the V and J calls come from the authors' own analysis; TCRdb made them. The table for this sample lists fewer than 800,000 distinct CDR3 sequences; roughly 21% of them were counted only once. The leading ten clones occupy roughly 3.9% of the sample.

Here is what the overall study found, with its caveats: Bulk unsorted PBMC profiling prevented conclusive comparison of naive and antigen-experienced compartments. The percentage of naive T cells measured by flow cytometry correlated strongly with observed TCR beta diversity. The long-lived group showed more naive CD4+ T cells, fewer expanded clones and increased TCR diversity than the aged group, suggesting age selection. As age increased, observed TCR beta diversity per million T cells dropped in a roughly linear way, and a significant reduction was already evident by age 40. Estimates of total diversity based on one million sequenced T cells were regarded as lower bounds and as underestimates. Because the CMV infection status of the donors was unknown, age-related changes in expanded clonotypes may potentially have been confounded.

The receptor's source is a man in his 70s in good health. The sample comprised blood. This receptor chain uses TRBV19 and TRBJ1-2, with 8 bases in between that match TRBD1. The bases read TGTGCCAGCCGAATCAGGGGGCGCGGCGTTTATGGCTACACCTTC. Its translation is CASRIRGRGVYGYTF.